Presented here are 10 T cell receptor beta chains from one specimen sequenced in a study of cytomegalovirus exposure and HLA in healthy donors. Vbeta (60) and Jbeta (13) primers were used in the PCR. Sequencing used immunoSEQ multiplex PCR; TCRdb keeps in-frame clones, though not all of them. In the table there are about 200,000 clones, roughly four fifths of which are singletons. The sequenced material came from PBMCs. The receptors derive from a woman in her fifties or sixties in good health and CMV-seropositive.

The gene calls are TRBV9 and TRBJ2-5; D unclear. CDR3 length: 13 amino acids. Germline CDR1 and CDR2: SGDLS and YYNGEE. Trimming took off 4 bases at V and 4 bases at J, with 11 bases between the two ends. CDR3 coding DNA: TGTGCCAGCAGCTTACGACTGGGAGAGACCCAGTACTTC. It specifies CASSLRLGETQYF.

The V call is TRBV6-5, the J call TRBJ2-7, with 13 bases lining up with TRBD2. The V segment lost 6 bases and the J segment 6 bases; nucleotides outside the gene matches: 2. The CDR3 is 13 residues long. Germline assignment: CDR1 MNHEY and CDR2 SVGAGI. CDR3 in amino acids: CASSRLAGGEQYF. The CDR3 DNA reads as TGTGCCAGCAGCCGACTAGCGGGAGGCGAGCAGTACTTC.

V is TRBV6-6 and J is TRBJ2-7; perhaps TRBD1 as D (6 bases). Per germline, CDR1 MNHNY and CDR2 SVGAGI (reference sequence). V gave up 0 bases and J gave up 5 bases, with 11 bases separating them. This CDR3 contains 14 residues. The CDR3 DNA is TGTGCCAGCAGTTACTCGAGGGGGATCCACGAGCAGTACTTC. Translating gives CASSYSRGIHEQYF.

The chain employs TRBV27 and TRBJ1-2, with TRBD1 as a possible D gene (5 bases). Germline loops: CDR1 MNHEY, CDR2 SMNVEV (reference sequence). Trimming removed 6 bases from V and 6 bases from J, with 20 bases in between. The CDR3 covers 15 residues. The CDR3 DNA follows: TGTGCCAGCAGGGAGGCAGGAGCATCGGGGGATGGCTACACCTTC. It encodes CASREAGASGDGYTF.

The V gene is TRBV19, the J gene TRBJ2-7, with D possibly being TRBD1 (5 bases). The CDR3 extends over 12 amino acids. CDR1 is LNHDA, CDR2 SQIVND, per germline (reference sequence). Trimming left V 8 bases short and J 5 bases short, with 13 bases between. CDR3 nucleotide sequence: TGTGCCAGTGGGCAGGGCCTAAACGAGCAGTACTTC. This encodes CASGQGLNEQYF. Full variable domain (outside the CDR3, taken from reference TRBV19 and TRBJ2-7): DGGITQSPKYLFRKEGQNVTLSCEQNLNHDAMYWYRQDPGQGLRLIYYSQIVNDFQKGDIAEGYSVSREKKESFPLTVTSAQKNPTAFYLCASGQGLNEQYFGPGTRLTVT.

The genes are TRBV30 and TRBJ2-1; 8 bases line up with TRBD2. The CDR3 loop spans 14 amino acids. The V gene end was trimmed by 5 bases and the J gene end by 4 bases; junction bases not matched to a gene: 7. In germline, CDR1 is GTSNPN, CDR2 SVGIG (reference sequence). The CDR3 protein is CAWGLAGRYNEQFF. The CDR3 coding sequence is TGTGCCTGGGGCTTAGCGGGAAGGTACAATGAGCAGTTCTTC.

J is TRBJ2-2 and V is TRBV25-1; possible D gene TRBD2, 6 bases. In germline, CDR1 is MGHDK, CDR2 SYGVNS. V lost 6 bases and J lost 5, with 16 bases in between. The CDR3 consists of 15 residues. This chain's CDR3 is CASRALAPGTGELFF. The DNA for the CDR3 is TGTGCCAGCAGAGCTCTAGCGCCCGGGACCGGGGAGCTGTTTTTT.

The chain carries TRBV28 and TRBJ1-5, with 7 positions matching TRBD1. The CDR3 has 13 residues. The V segment lost 6 bases and the J segment 11 bases; nucleotides outside the gene matches: 10. Germline values: CDR1 MDHEN, CDR2 SYDVKM. Here the CDR3 DNA reads TGTGCCAGCAGCCCGGGATCAGGGGGGACCCAGCATTTT. Translated: CASSPGSGGTQHF.

This clone has just one count. V usage is TRBV4-1 and J usage is TRBJ1-2, with D possibly TRBD1 on 5 matching bases. Germline V lookup: CDR1 MGHRA, CDR2 YSYEKL. This CDR3 has 15 residues. Trimming took 0 bases from V and 8 from J, leaving 16 bases between them. CDR3 in amino acids: CASSQDRSGRGGYTF. The CDR3 DNA sequence: TGCGCCAGCAGCCAAGATCGATCAGGGCGGGGGGGCTACACCTTC.

This clone was recorded a few times. The chain combines TRBV6-5 with TRBJ1-3; D is ambiguous. Trimming took off 6 bases at V and 0 bases at J, with 12 bases between the two ends. CDR1 is MNHEY, CDR2 SVGAGI, per germline. The length of the CDR3 is 15 residues. The CDR3 sequence is CASSRGAPSGNTIYF. The DNA for the CDR3 is TGTGCCAGCAGCCGGGGTGCTCCCTCTGGAAACACCATATATTTT.